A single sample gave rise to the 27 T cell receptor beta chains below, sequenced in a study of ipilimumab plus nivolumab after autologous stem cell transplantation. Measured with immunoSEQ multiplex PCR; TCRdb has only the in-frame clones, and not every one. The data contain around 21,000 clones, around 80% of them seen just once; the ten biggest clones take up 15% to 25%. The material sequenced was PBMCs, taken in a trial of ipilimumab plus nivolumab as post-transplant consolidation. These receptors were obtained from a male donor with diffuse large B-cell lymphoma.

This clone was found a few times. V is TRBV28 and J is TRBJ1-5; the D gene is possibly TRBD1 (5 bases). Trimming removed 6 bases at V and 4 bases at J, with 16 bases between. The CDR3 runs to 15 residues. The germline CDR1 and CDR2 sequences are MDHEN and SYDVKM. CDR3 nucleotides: TGTGCCAGCAGCCAAGGCGGGGGAGCAAATCAGCCCCAGCATTTT. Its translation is CASSQGGGANQPQHF. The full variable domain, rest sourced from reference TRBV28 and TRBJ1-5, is DVKVTQSSRYLVKRTGEKVFLECVQDMDHENMFWYRQDPGLGLRLIYFSYDVKMKEKGDIPEGYSVSREKKERFSLILESASTNQTSMYLCASSQGGGANQPQHFGDGTRLSIL.

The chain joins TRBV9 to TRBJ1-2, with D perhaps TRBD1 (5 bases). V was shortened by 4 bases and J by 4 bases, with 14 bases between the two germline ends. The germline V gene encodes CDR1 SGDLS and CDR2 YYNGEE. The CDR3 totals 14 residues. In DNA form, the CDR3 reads TGTGCCAGCAGCCAGAGGCCAGGGAGCTATGGCTACACCTTC. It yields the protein CASSQRPGSYGYTF. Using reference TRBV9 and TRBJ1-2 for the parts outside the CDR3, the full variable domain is DSGVTQTPKHLITATGQRVTLRCSPRSGDLSVYWYQQSLDQGLQFLIQYYNGEERAKGNILERFSAQQFPDLHSELNLSSLELGDSALYFCASSQRPGSYGYTFGSGTRLTVV.

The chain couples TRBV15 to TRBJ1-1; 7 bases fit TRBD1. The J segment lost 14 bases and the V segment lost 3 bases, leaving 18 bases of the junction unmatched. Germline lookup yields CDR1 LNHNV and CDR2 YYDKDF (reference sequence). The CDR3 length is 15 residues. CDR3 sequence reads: CATSRPRGEGAGKFF. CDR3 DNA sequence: TGTGCCACCAGCAGGCCCCGTGGGGAGGGGGCAGGGAAGTTCTTT. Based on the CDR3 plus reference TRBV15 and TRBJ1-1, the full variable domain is DAMVIQNPRYQVTQFGKPVTLSCSQTLNHNVMYWYQQKSSQAPKLLFHYYDKDFNNEADTPDNFQSRRPNTSFCFLDIRSPGLGDTAMYLCATSRPRGEGAGKFFGQGTRLTVV.

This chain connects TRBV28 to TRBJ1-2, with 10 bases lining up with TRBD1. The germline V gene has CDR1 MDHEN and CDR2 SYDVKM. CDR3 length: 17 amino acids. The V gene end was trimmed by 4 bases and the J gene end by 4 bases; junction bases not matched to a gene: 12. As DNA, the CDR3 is TGTGCCAGCAGTTCCGAGGGACAGGGGCCCGAGGGCTATGGCTACACCTTC. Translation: CASSSEGQGPEGYGYTF.

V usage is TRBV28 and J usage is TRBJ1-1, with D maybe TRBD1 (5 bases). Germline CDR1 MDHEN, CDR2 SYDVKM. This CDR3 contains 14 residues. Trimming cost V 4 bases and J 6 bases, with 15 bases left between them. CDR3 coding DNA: TGTGCCAGCAGTTCCCAGGGAGAGGGCCCTGAAGCTTTCTTT. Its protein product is CASSSQGEGPEAFF.

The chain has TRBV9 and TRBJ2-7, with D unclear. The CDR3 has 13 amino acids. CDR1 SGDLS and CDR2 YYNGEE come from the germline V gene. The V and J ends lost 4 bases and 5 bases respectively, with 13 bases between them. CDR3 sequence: CASSSTGRHEQYF. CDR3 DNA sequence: TGTGCCAGCAGCTCGACTGGCCGCCACGAGCAGTACTTC.

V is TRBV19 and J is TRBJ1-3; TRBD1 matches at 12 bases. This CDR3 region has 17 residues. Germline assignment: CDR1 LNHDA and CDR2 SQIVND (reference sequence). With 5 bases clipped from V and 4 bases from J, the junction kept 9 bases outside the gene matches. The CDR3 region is CASSPRDRGPRGNTIYF. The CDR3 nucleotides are TGTGCCAGTAGTCCCCGGGACAGGGGGCCGCGAGGAAACACCATATATTTT.

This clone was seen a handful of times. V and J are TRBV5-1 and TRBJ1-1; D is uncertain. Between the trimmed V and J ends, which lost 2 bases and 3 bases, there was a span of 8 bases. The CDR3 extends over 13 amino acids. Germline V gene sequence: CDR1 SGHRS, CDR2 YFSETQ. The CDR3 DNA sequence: TGCGCCAGCAGCTTTAGCGAAGACACTGAAGCTTTCTTT. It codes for CASSFSEDTEAFF.

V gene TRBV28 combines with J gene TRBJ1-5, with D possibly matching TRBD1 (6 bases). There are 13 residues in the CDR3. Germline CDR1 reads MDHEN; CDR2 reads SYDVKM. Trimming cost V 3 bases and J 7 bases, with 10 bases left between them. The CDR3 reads CASSFTGRQPQHF. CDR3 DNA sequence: TGTGCCAGCAGTTTCACAGGGAGGCAGCCCCAGCATTTT.

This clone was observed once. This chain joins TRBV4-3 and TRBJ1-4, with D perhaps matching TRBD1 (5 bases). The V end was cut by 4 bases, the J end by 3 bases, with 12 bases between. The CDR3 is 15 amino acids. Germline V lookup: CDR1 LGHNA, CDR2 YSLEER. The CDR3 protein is CASSRGTEANEKLFF. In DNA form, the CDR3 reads TGCGCCAGCAGCCGAGGGACGGAGGCTAATGAAAAACTGTTTTTT.

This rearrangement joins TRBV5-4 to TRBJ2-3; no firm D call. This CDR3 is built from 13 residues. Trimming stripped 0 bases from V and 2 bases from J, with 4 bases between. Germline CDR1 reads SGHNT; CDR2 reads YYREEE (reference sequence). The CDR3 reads CASSLVSTDTQYF. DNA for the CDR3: TGTGCCAGCAGCTTGGTCTCCACAGATACGCAGTATTTT.

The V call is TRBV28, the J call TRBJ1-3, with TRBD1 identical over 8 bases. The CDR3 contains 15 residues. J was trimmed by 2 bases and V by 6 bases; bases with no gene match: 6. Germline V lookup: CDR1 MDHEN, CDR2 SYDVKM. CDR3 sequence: CASSAPGGTGNTIYF. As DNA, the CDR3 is TGTGCCAGCAGCGCACCAGGGGGCACTGGAAACACCATATATTTT.

The chain's CDR3 is CASSVRFGGAEKLFF. The CDR3 nucleotides are TGTGCCAGCAGTGTACGTTTCGGGGGCGCGGAAAAACTGTTTTTT. The rearrangement joins TRBV6-5 to TRBJ1-4; D might be TRBD1 (6 bases). Trimming pared 5 bases from V and 8 bases from J, leaving 18 bases between. In germline, CDR1 is MNHEY, CDR2 SVGAGI. The CDR3 consists of 15 residues.

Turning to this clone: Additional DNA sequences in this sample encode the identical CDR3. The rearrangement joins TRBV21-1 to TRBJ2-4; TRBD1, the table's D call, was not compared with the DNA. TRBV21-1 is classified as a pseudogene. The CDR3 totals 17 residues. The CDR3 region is CASSPQEQGRAKNIQYF. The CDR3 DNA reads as TGTGCCAGCAGCCCCCAGGAACAGGGAAGGGCCAAAAACATTCAGTACTTC.

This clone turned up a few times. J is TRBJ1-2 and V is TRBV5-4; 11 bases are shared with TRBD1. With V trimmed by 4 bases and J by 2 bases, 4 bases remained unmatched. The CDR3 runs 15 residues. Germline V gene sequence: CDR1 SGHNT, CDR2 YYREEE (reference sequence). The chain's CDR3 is CASSPRTGGNYGYTF. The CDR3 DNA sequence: TGTGCCAGCAGCCCAAGGACAGGGGGCAACTATGGCTACACCTTC.

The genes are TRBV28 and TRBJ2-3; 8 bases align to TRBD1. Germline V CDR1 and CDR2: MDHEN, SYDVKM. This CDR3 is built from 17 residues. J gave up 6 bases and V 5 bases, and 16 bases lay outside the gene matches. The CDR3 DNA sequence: TGTGCCAGCAGTCCCTCCCGGACAGGGTGGACTAAGGATACGCAGTATTTT. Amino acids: CASSPSRTGWTKDTQYF.

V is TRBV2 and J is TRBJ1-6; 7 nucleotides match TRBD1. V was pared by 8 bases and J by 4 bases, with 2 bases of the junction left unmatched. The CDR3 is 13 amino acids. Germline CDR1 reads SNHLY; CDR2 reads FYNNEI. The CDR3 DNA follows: TGTGCCAGCGGGGGACAGTATAATTCACCCCTCCACTTT. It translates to CASGGQYNSPLHF. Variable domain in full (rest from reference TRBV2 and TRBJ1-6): EPEVTQTPSHQVTQMGQEVILRCVPISNHLYFYWYRQILGQKVEFLVSFYNNEISEKSEIFDDQFSVERPDGSNFTLKIRSTKLEDSAMYFCASGGQYNSPLHFGNGTRLTVT.

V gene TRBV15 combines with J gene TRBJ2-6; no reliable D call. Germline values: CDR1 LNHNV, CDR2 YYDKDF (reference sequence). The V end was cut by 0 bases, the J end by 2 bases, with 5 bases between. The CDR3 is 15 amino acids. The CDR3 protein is CATSRDLTGANVLTF. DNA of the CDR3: TGTGCCACCAGCAGAGACCTGACTGGGGCCAACGTCCTGACTTTC.

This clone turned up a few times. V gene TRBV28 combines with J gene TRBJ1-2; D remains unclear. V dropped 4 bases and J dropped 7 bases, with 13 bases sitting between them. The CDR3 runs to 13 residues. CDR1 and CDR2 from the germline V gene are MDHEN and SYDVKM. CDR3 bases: TGTGCCAGCAGTTGGTCAGGTAGTGCTGGCTACACCTTC. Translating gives CASSWSGSAGYTF.

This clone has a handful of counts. The CDR3, as DNA: TGTGCAAGTCGCCCCAAAGTGGGGACTAGCGGGGGACCATCCTACAATGAGCAGTTCTTC. It is translated as CASRPKVGTSGGPSYNEQFF. This chain uses TRBV12-2 with TRBJ2-1; TRBD2 is the table's D call, not checked against the DNA. TRBV12-2 is recorded as a pseudogene. This CDR3 spans 20 amino acids.

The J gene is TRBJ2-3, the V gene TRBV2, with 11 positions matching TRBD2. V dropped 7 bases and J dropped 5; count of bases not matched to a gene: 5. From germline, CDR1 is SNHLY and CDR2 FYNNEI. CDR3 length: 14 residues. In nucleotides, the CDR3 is TGTGCCAGCACTGGACTAGCGGGTCTAGATACGCAGTATTTT. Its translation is CASTGLAGLDTQYF. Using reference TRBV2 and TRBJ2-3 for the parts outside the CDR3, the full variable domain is EPEVTQTPSHQVTQMGQEVILRCVPISNHLYFYWYRQILGQKVEFLVSFYNNEISEKSEIFDDQFSVERPDGSNFTLKIRSTKLEDSAMYFCASTGLAGLDTQYFGPGTRLTVL.

The CDR3 DNA sequence: TGTGCCAGCAGTTTATCAGGGGACCACGAGCAGTACTTC. It translates to CASSLSGDHEQYF. The chain combines TRBV27 with TRBJ2-7; D is tentatively TRBD1 or TRBD2 (5 bases each). Trimming left V 0 bases short and J 5 bases short, with 8 bases between. Germline CDR1 is MNHEY and CDR2 is SMNVEV (reference sequence). There are 13 residues in the CDR3.

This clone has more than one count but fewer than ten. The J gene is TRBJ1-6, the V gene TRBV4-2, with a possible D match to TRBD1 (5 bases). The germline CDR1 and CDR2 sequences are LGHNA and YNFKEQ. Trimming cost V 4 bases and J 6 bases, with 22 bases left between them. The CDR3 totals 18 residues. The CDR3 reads CASSPPLGGVGFNSPLHF. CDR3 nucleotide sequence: TGTGCCAGCAGCCCTCCCTTGGGGGGGGTGGGTTTTAATTCACCCCTCCACTTT.

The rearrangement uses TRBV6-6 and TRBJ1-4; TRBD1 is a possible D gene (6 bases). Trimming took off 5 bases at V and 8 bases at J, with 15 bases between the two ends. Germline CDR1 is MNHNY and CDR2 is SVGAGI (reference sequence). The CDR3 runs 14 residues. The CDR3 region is CASSAPGGHEKLFF. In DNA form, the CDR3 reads TGTGCCAGCAGTGCCCCGGGGGGACACGAAAAACTGTTTTTT.

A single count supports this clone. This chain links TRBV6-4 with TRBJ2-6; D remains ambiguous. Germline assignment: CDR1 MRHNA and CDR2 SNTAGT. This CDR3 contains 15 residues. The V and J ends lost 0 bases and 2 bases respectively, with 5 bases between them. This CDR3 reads CASSDSFPGANVLTF. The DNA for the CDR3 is TGTGCCAGCAGTGACTCGTTTCCTGGGGCCAACGTCCTGACTTTC.

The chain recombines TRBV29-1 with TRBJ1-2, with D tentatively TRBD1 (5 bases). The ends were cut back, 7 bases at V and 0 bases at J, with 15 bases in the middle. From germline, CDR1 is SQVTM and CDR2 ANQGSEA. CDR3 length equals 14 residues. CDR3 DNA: TGCAGCGCGGAGGCCGGGACTACTAACTATGGCTACACCTTC. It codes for CSAEAGTTNYGYTF.

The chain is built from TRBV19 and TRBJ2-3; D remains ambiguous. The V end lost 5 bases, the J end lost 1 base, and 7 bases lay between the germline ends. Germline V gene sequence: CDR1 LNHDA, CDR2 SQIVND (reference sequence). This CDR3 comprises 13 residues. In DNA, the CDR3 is TGTGCCAGTAGTGCCAGCGGCACAGATACGCAGTATTTT. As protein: CASSASGTDTQYF.